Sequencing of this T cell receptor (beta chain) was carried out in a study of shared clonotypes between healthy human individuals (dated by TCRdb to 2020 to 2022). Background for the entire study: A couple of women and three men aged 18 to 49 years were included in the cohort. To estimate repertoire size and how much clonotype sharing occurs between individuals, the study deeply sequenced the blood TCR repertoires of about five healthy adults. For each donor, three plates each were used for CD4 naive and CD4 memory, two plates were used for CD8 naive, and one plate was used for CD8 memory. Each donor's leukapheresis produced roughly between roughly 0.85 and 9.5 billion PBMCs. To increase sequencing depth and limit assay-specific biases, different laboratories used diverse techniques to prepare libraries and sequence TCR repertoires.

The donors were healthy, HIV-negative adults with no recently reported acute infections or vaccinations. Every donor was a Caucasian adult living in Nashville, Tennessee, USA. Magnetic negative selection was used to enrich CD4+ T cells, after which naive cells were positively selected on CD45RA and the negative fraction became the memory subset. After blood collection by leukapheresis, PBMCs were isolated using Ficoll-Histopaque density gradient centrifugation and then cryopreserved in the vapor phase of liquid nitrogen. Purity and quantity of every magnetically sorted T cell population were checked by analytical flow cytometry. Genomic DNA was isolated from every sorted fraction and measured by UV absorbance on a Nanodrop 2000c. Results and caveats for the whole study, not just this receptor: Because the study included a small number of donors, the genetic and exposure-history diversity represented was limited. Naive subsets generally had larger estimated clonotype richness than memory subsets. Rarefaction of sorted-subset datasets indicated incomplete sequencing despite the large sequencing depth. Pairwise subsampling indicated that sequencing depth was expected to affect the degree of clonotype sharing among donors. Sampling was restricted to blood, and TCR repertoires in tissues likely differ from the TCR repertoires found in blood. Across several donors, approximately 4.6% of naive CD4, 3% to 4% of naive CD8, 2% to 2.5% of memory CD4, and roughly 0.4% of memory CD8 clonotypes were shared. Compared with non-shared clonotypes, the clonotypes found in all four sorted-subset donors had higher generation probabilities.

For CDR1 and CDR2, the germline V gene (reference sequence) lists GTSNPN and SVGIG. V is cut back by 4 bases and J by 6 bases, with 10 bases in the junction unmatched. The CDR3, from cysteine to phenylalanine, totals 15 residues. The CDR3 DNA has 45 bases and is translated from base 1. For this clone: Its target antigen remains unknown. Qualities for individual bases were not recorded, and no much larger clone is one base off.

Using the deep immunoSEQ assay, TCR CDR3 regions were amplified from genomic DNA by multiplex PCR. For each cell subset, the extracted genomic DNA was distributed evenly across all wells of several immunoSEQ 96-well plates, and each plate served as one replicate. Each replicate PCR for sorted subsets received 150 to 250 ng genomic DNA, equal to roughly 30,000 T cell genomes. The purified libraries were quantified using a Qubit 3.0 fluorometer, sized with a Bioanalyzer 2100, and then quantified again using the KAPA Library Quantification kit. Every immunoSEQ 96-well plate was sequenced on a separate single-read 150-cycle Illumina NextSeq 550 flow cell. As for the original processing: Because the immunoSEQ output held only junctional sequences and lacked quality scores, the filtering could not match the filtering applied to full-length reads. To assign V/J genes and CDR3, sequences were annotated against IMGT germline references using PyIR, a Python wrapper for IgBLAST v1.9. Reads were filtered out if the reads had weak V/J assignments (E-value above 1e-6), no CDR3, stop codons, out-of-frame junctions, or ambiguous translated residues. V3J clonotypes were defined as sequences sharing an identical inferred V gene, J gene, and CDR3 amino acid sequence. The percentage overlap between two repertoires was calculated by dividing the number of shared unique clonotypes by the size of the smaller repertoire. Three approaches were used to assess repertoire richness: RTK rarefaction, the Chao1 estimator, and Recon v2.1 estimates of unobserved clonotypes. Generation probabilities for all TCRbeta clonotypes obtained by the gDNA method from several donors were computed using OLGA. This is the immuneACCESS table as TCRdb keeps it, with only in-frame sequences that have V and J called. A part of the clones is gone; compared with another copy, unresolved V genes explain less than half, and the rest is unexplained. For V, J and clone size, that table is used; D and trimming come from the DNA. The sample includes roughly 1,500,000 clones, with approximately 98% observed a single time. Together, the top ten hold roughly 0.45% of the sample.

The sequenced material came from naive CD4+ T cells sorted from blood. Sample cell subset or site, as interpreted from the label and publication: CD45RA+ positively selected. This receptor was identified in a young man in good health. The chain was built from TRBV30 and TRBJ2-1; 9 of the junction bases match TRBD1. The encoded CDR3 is CAWIPYRGRGNEQFF. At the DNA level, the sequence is TGTGCCTGGATACCCTACAGGGGGCGAGGCAATGAGCAGTTCTTC.